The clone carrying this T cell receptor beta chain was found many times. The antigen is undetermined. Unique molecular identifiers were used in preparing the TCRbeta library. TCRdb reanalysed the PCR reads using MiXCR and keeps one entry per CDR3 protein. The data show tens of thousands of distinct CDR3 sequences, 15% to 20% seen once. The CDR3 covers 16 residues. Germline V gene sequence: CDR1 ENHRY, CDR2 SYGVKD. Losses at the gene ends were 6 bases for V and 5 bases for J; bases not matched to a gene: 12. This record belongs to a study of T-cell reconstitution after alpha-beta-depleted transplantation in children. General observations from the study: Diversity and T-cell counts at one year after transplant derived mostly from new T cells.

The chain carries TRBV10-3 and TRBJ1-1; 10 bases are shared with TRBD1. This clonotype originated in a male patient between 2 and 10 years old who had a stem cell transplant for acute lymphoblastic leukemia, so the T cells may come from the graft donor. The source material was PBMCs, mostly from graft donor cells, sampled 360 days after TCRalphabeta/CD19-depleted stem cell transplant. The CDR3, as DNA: TGTGCCATCAGGCGAACCGACAGGGGGCAATCGACTGAAGCTTTCTTT. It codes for CAIRRTDRGQSTEAFF.